The 20 T cell receptor beta chains below come from one sample, sequenced in a study of regulatory T cells in long-lasting Graves disease. Time point here: newly diagnosed GD, antithyroid drugs for less than 3 months. Making the TCR library involved RNA that had been extracted from PBMCs. The authors built TCR beta libraries using iRepertoire HTBI primers and Arm-PCR of CDR3 regions. TCRdb independently ran MiXCR on the multiplex PCR reads; one entry per CDR3 protein. The profile shows 350,000 to 550,000 distinct CDR3 sequences, 15% to 20% of them singletons. The same data also went into a second study, on T cells in Graves' hyperthyroidism and ophthalmopathy.

The sample consisted of peripheral blood mononuclear cells (PBMCs), taken at new diagnosis, from a patient treated with antithyroid drugs. Every receptor here comes from a woman between 18 and 29 years old with Graves disease.

This clonotype was counted ten times or more. The rearrangement links TRBV28 to TRBJ2-7, with unresolved D. Per the germline V gene, CDR1 is MDHEN and CDR2 is SYDVKM. Trimming removed 10 bases at V and 2 bases at J, with 12 bases between. The CDR3 runs to 12 residues. The CDR3 loop reads CATYDHTYEQYF. Here the CDR3 DNA reads TGTGCCACTTACGACCACACCTACGAGCAGTACTTC.

The genes are TRBV29-1 and TRBJ2-7; D gene ambiguous. Germline V gene data show CDR1 as SQVTM and CDR2 as ANQGSEA. This CDR3 has 14 residues. Trimming took off 5 bases at V and 4 bases at J, with 18 bases between the two ends. In DNA, the CDR3 is TGCAGCGTTTTAGTCAGTCCAGAGAATTACGAGCAGTACTTC. Its protein product is CSVLVSPENYEQYF.

This chain links TRBV7-8 with TRBJ2-3; 13 nucleotides line up with TRBD2. The CDR3 covers 16 residues. The trim removed 4 bases at V and 6 bases at J, leaving 7 bases unmatched. The germline gives CDR1 SGHVS, CDR2 FQNEAQ. The CDR3 DNA is TGTGCCAGCAGCTCTGGACTAGCGGGAGCATCTGATACGCAGTATTTT. Translating gives CASSSGLAGASDTQYF.

This clonotype was seen ten or more times. The genes are TRBV28 and TRBJ1-2; 7 bases map to TRBD1. The trim removed 8 bases at V and 5 bases at J, leaving 8 bases unmatched. Germline values: CDR1 MDHEN, CDR2 SYDVKM. The CDR3 is 13 residues long. In DNA form, the CDR3 reads TGTGCCAGCCGTACAGGGGATATATATGGCTACACCTTC. Amino acids: CASRTGDIYGYTF.

V usage is TRBV6-1 and J usage is TRBJ2-2; no reliable D call. Germline V lookup: CDR1 MNHNS, CDR2 SASEGT. There are 15 residues in the CDR3. The V end lost 2 bases, the J end lost 1 base, and 8 bases lay between the germline ends. The CDR3 nucleotides read TGTGCCAGCAGTGAATTGGACGGGAACACCGGGGAGCTGTTTTTT. It specifies CASSELDGNTGELFF.

Comments on this clonotype: A much larger clone differs by one base, so this may be a read error. CDR3: CASRQGQGFYEQYF. CDR3 nucleotide sequence: TGTGCCAGCAGGCAGGGACAGGGCTTCTACGAGCAGTACTTC. The chain joins TRBV2 to TRBJ2-3; 9 bases align to TRBD1. The end of the DNA is better explained by TRBJ2-7, so the J call may be wrong. Germline V CDR1 and CDR2: SNHLY, FYNNEI. The CDR3 covers 14 residues.

The V and J genes are TRBV20-1 and TRBJ2-7, with D possibly being TRBD1 or TRBD2 (5 bases each). Germline CDR1 and CDR2: DFQATT and SNEGSKA (reference sequence). Trimming cost V 3 bases and J 0 bases, with 9 bases left between them. The CDR3 contains 13 residues. CDR3 region: CSARGTHSYEQYF. The CDR3 DNA is TGCAGTGCTAGGGGGACCCACTCCTACGAGCAGTACTTC.

V gene TRBV20-1 combines with J gene TRBJ1-4; the D is unclear. Germline CDR1 is DFQATT and CDR2 is SNEGSKA (reference sequence). The V end lost 6 bases, the J end lost 6 bases, and 8 bases lay between the germline ends. The CDR3 runs 11 residues. As DNA, the CDR3 is TGCAGTGCCTTGACCGATGAAAAACTGTTTTTT. Protein: CSALTDEKLFF.

This clonotype was seen a handful of times. The V gene is TRBV5-1, the J gene TRBJ2-1; D is unresolved. The V gene lost 0 bases and the J gene lost 6 bases, with 10 bases spanning the gap. Per germline, CDR1 SGHRS and CDR2 YFSETQ. This CDR3 spans 14 amino acids. CDR3 region: CASSLEFPVNEQFF. Written as DNA, the CDR3 is TGCGCCAGCAGCTTGGAGTTTCCCGTCAATGAGCAGTTCTTC.

This clonotype was detected ten times or more. V usage is TRBV6-1 and J usage is TRBJ2-5, with 8 bases lining up with TRBD1. Germline values: CDR1 MNHNS, CDR2 SASEGT. This CDR3 is built from 15 residues. Trimming removed 6 bases from V and 5 bases from J; junction bases left unmatched: 11. CDR3 region: CASSLGQGETETQYF. DNA of the CDR3: TGTGCCAGCAGCCTCGGACAGGGTGAGACGGAGACCCAGTACTTC.

This clonotype was recorded a few times. The V call is TRBV7-6, the J call TRBJ2-7, with a weak D call TRBD1 (5 bases). Trimming shortened V by 0 bases and J by 3 bases, and 9 bases separated the two germline ends. CDR1 is SGHVS and CDR2 is FNYEAQ in the germline V gene. This CDR3 comprises 14 residues. The CDR3 DNA reads as TGTGCCAGCAGCTTAGCCAAGGGGCTCTACGAGCAGTACTTC. It specifies CASSLAKGLYEQYF. Based on the CDR3 plus reference TRBV7-6 and TRBJ2-7, the full variable domain is GAGVSQSPRYKVTKRGQDVALRCDPISGHVSLYWYRQALGQGPEFLTYFNYEAQQDKSGLPNDRFSAERPEGSISTLTIQRTEQRDSAMYRCASSLAKGLYEQYFGPGTRLTVT.

The chain uses TRBV5-4 and TRBJ2-1, with D perhaps TRBD1 (6 bases). Germline assignment: CDR1 SGHNT and CDR2 YYREEE (reference sequence). Trimming shortened V by 2 bases and J by 4 bases, and 13 bases separated the two germline ends. The length of the CDR3 is 15 residues. CDR3 amino acids: CASSLLGQLYNEQFF. CDR3 sequence (DNA): TGTGCCAGCAGCTTACTTGGACAGCTATACAATGAGCAGTTCTTC.

The V call is TRBV11-3, the J call TRBJ2-1; D is tentatively TRBD1 or TRBD2 (5 bases each). This CDR3 has 14 residues. CDR1 SGHNT and CDR2 YENEEA come from the germline V gene. Trimming cost V 5 bases and J 4 bases, with 12 bases left between them. The CDR3 spells CASSEGDPYNEQFF. In DNA, the CDR3 is TGTGCCAGCAGCGAAGGGGACCCTTACAATGAGCAGTTCTTC.

Concerning this clonotype itself: A junction end diverges from the germline sequence, so it may reflect a read error. The rearrangement links TRBV7-9 to TRBJ1-5, with D uncertain. The CDR3 runs 15 residues. CDR1 and CDR2 (germline): SEHNR, FQNEAQ (reference sequence). The CDR3 here is CASNLEGRLNQPQHF. DNA for the CDR3: TGTGCCAGCAACTTAGAGGGTCGCCTAAATCAGCCCCAGCATTTT.

V is TRBV18 and J is TRBJ2-7; weak D call: TRBD2 (5 bases). Germline CDR1 reads KGHSH; CDR2 reads LQKENI. V was pared by 3 bases and J by 6 bases, with 18 bases between. This CDR3 region has 15 residues. The CDR3 loop reads CASSPSSGPSGEQYF. The CDR3, as DNA: TGTGCCAGCTCACCGTCCAGCGGTCCCTCGGGCGAGCAGTACTTC.

Many counts were recorded for this clonotype. The chain combines TRBV28 with TRBJ1-2, with D unresolved. Trimming stripped 6 bases from V and 0 bases from J, with 11 bases between. Germline lookup yields CDR1 MDHEN and CDR2 SYDVKM. The CDR3 sequence is 14 residues long. The chain's CDR3 is CASSLAGTNYGYTF. The DNA for the CDR3 is TGTGCCAGCAGCTTAGCGGGGACTAACTATGGCTACACCTTC.

Only a few counts were recorded for this clonotype. The genes are TRBV10-3 and TRBJ2-1; TRBD2 might be the D (6 bases). The CDR3 length is 16 residues. Trimming cost V 0 bases and J 7 bases, with 16 bases left between them. CDR1 and CDR2 from the germline V gene are ENHRY and SYGVKD. DNA for the CDR3: TGTGCCATCAGTGAGTCGCGGGGCGTTGTAGGTAATGAGCAGTTCTTC. Amino acid sequence: CAISESRGVVGNEQFF.

This clonotype was picked up a small number of times. This sequence joins TRBV27 and TRBJ2-5; tentative D call: TRBD1 (5 bases). This CDR3 is 11 amino acids long. Trimming pared 6 bases from V and 5 bases from J, leaving 7 bases between. Looked up from germline, CDR1 is MNHEY and CDR2 is SMNVEV (reference sequence). The DNA for the CDR3 is TGTGCCAGCAGCCACAGGGAGACCCAGTACTTC. Protein sequence: CASSHRETQYF.

This clonotype was recorded many times. The genes are TRBV28 and TRBJ1-5; TRBD1 might be the D (5 bases). The germline V gene encodes CDR1 MDHEN and CDR2 SYDVKM. Trimming cost V 3 bases and J 6 bases, with 9 bases left between them. The CDR3 has 13 amino acids. The CDR3 here is CASSFQGVQPQHF. CDR3 coding DNA: TGTGCCAGCAGTTTTCAGGGAGTTCAGCCCCAGCATTTT.

This clonotype was seen more than once but under ten times. The genes are TRBV4-1 and TRBJ1-2; a weak D match, TRBD1 (6 bases). This CDR3 contains 15 residues. Germline V gene sequence: CDR1 MGHRA, CDR2 YSYEKL. V gave up 0 bases and J gave up 4 bases, with 12 bases separating them. The CDR3 nucleotides are TGCGCCAGCAGCCAAGACCCCAGGGGCTCCTATGGCTACACCTTC. Translated: CASSQDPRGSYGYTF.